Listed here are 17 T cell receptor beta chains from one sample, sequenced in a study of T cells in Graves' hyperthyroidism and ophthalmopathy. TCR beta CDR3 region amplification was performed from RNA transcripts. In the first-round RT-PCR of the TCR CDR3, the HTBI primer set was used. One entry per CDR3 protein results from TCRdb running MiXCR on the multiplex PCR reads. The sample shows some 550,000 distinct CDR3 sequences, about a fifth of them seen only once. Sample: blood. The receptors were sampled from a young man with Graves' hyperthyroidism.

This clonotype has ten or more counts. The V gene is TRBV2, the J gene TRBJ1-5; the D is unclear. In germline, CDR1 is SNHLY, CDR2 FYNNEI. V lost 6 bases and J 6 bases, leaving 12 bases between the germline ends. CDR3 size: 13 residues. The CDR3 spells CASREPGVQPQHF. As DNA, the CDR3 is TGTGCCAGCAGGGAGCCCGGCGTTCAGCCCCAGCATTTT.

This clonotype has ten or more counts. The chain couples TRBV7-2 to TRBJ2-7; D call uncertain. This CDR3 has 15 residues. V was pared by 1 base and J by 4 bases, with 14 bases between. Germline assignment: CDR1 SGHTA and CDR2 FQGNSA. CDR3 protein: CASSLGADPSYEQYF. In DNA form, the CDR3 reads TGTGCCAGCAGCTTAGGGGCAGATCCGAGTTACGAGCAGTACTTC.

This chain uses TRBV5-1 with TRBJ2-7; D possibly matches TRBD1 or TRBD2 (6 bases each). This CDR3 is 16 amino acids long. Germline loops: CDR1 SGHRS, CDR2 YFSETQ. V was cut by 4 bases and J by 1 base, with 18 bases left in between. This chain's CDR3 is CASSVVGGTRSYEQYF. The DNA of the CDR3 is TGCGCCAGCAGCGTTGTGGGCGGGACACGGTCCTACGAGCAGTACTTC.

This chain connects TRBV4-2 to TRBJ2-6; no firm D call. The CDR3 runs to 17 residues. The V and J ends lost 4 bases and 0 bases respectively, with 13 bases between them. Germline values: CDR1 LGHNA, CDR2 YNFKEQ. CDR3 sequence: CASSPRFVLSGANVLTF. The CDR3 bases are TGTGCCAGCAGCCCAAGATTTGTCCTCTCTGGGGCCAACGTCCTGACTTTC.

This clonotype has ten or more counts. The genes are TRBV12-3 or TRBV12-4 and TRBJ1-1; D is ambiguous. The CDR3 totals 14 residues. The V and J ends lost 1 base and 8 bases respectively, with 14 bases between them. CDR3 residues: CASSLDRPVNEAFF. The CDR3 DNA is TGTGCCAGCAGTTTAGATCGGCCAGTAAACGAAGCTTTCTTT.

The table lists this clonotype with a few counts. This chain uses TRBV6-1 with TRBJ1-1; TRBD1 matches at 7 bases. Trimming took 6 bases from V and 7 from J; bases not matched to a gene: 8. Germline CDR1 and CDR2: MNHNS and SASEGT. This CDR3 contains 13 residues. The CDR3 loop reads CASRIRDSREAFF. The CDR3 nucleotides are TGTGCCAGCAGAATCAGGGACAGTCGTGAAGCTTTCTTT.

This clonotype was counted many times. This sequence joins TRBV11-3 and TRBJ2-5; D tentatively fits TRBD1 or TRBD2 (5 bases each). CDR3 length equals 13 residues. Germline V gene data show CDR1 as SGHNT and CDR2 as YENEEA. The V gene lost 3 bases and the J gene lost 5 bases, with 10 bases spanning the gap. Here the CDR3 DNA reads TGTGCCAGCAGCTTCAGAGGGGAGGAGACCCAGTACTTC. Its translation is CASSFRGEETQYF.

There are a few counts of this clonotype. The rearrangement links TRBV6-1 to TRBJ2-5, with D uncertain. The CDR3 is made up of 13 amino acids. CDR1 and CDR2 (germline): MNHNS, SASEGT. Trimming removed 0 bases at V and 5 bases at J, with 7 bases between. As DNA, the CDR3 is TGTGCCAGCAGTGAAGCTCCTGCGGAGACCCAGTACTTC. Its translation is CASSEAPAETQYF.

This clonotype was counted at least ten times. CDR3 in amino acids: CASSQLLGNYGYTF. DNA of the CDR3: TGTGCCAGCAGTCAATTACTCGGGAACTATGGCTACACCTTC. V is TRBV12-3 or TRBV12-4 and J is TRBJ1-2; no definite D call. V lost 5 bases to trimming and J lost 2 bases, with 12 bases between them. The CDR3 runs 14 residues.

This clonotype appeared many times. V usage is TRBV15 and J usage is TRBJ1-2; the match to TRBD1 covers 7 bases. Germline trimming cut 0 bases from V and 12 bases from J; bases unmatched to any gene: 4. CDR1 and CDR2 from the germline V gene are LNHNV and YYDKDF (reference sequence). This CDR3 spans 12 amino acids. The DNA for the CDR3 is TGTGCCACCAGCAGAGATAGGGGGCCTAACACCTTC. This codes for CATSRDRGPNTF.

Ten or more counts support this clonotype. CDR3 sequence: CASSLAGTAEETQYF. CDR3 in DNA: TGTGCCAGCAGCTTGGCCGGGACAGCGGAAGAGACCCAGTACTTC. The V gene is TRBV5-6, the J gene TRBJ2-5; TRBD1 matches at 7 bases. V trimming: 0 bases; J trimming: 3 bases; junction bases outside the gene matches: 5. The CDR3 spans 15 residues. Germline lookup yields CDR1 SGHDT and CDR2 YYEEEE.

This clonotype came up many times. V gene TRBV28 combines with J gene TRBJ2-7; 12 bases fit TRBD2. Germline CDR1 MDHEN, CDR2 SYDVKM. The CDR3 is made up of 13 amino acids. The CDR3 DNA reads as TGTGCCAGCAGCGACAGACTAGCGGGGGTCCCGTGGGTC. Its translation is CASSDRLAGVPWV.

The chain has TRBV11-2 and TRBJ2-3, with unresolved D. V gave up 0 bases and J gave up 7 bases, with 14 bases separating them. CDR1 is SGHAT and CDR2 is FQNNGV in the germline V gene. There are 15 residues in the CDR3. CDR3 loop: CASSLESGWSNTQYF. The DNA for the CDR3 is TGTGCCAGCAGCTTAGAGTCCGGGTGGTCGAATACGCAGTATTTT.

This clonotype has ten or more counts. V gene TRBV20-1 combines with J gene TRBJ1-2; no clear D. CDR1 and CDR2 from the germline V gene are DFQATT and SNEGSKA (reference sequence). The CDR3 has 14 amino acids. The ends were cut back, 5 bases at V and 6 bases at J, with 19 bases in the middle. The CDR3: CSAAPRTPPHGYTF. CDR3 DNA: TGCAGTGCTGCCCCGCGGACCCCTCCCCATGGCTACACCTTC.

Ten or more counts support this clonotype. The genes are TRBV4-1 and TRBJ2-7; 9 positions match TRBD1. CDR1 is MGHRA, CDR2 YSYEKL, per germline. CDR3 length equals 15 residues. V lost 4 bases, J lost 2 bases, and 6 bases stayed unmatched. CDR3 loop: CASSPRDRVAYEQYF. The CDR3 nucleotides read TGCGCCAGCAGCCCTCGGGACAGGGTAGCCTACGAGCAGTACTTC.

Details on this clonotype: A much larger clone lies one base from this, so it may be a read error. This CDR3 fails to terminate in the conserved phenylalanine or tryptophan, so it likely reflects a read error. This chain's CDR3 is CATNEYSNQPQHL. The CDR3 DNA is TGTGCAACTAACGAGTATAGCAATCAGCCCCAGCATCTT. The chain is built from TRBV19 and TRBJ1-5, with D unclear. Germline V CDR1 and CDR2: LNHDA, SQIVND (reference sequence). This CDR3 contains 13 residues.

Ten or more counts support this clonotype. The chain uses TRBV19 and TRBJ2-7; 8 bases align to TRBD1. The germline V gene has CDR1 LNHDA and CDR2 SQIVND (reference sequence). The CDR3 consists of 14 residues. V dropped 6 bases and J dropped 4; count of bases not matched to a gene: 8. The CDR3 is CASSLRNRGYEQYF. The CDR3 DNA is TGTGCCAGTAGCCTAAGGAACAGGGGGTACGAGCAGTACTTC.